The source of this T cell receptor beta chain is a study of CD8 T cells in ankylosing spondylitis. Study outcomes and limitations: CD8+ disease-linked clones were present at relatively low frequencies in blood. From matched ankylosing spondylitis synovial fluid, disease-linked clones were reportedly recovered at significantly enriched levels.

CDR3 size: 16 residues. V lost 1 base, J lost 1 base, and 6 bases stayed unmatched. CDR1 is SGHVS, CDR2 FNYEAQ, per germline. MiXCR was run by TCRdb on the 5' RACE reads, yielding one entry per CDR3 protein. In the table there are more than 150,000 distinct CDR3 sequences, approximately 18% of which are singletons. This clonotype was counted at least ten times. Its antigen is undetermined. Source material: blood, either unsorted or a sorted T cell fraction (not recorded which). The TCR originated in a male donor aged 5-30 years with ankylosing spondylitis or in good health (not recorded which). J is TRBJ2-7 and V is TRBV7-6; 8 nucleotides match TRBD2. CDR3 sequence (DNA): TGTGCCAGCAGCTTAGGGGGTGGCGGGGGGTCCTACGAGCAGTACTTC. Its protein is CASSLGGGGGSYEQYF.